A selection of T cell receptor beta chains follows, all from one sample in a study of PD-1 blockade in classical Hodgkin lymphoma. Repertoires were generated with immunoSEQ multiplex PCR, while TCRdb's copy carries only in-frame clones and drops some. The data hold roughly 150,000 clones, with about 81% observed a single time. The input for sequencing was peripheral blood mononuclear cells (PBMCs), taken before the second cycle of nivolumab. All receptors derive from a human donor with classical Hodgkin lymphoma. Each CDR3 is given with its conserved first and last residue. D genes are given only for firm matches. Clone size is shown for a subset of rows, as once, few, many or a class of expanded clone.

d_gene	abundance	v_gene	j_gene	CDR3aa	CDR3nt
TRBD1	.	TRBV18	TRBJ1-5	CASSKDRSSNQPQHF	TGTGCCAGCTCCAAGGACAGGAGTAGCAATCAGCCCCAGCATTTT
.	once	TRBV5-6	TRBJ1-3	CASSFLGLSGNTIYF	TGTGCCAGCAGCTTTTTAGGACTCTCTGGAAACACCATATATTTT
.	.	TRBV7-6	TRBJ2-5	CASSRAVSETQYF	TGTGCCAGCAGTCGAGCGGTCAGCGAGACCCAGTACTTC
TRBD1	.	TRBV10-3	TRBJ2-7	CAISEGTGGSYEQYF	TGTGCCATCAGTGAAGGGACAGGGGGCTCCTACGAGCAGTACTTC
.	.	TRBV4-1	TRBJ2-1	CASSQDRMTLYNEQFF	TGCGCCAGCAGCCAAGATAGGATGACCCTTTACAATGAGCAGTTCTTC
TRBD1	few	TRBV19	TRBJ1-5	CASSPDRDRGSQPQHF	TGTGCCAGTAGTCCTGATCGCGACAGGGGGAGTCAGCCCCAGCATTTT
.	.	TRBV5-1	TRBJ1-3	CASSTGTASGNTIYF	TGCGCCAGCAGCACTGGGACGGCCTCTGGAAACACCATATATTTT
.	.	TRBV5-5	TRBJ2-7	CASSQERATGLSYEQYF	TGCGCCAGCAGCCAAGAAAGGGCAACGGGACTCTCCTACGAGCAGTACTTC
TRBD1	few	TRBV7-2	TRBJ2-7	CASSPKPTGGYEQYF	TGTGCCAGCAGCCCGAAACCGACAGGGGGGTACGAGCAGTACTTC
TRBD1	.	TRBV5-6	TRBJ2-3	CASSWGQGATDTQYF	TGTGCCAGCAGCTGGGGACAGGGGGCAACAGATACGCAGTATTTT
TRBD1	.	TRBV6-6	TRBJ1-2	CASTTDRGYGYTF	TGTGCCAGCACCACGGACAGGGGCTATGGCTACACCTTC
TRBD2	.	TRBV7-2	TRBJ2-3	CASSLAGLAGGRTDTQYF	TGTGCCAGCAGCTTAGCGGGACTAGCGGGAGGGAGGACAGATACGCAGTATTTT
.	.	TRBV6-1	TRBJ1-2	CATDSNYGYTF	TGTGCCACTGACAGTAACTATGGCTACACCTTC
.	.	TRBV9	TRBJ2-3	CASSAVGDWTDTQYF	TGTGCCAGCAGCGCGGTAGGCGATTGGACAGATACGCAGTATTTT
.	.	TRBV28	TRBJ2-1	CASRRISSYNEQFF	TGTGCCAGTCGGCGGATCAGCTCCTACAATGAGCAGTTCTTC
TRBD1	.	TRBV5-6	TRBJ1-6	CASSLLGGGDSPLHF	TGTGCCAGCAGCTTGTTAGGGGGCGGTGATTCACCCCTCCACTTT
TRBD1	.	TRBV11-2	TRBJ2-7	CASSLRDSHEQYF	TGTGCCAGCAGCCTCCGGGACAGTCACGAGCAGTACTTC
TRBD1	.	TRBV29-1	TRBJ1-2	CSVARGLYGYTF	TGCAGCGTTGCCAGGGGGCTTTATGGCTACACCTTC
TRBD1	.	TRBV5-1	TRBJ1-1	CASSSRTGRTEAFF	TGCGCCAGCAGCTCCCGGACAGGGAGGACTGAAGCTTTCTTT
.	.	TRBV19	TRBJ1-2	CATRWGARGGYGYTF	TGTGCCACCCGGTGGGGGGCCCGCGGGGGCTATGGCTACACCTTC
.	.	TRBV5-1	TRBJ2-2	CASRDTSLNTGELFF	TGCGCCAGCAGAGACACGTCTCTTAACACCGGGGAGCTGTTTTTT
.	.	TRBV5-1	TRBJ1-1	CASSYSPRNTEAFF	TGCGCCAGCAGCTACTCGCCGAGGAACACTGAAGCTTTCTTT
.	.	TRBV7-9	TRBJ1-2	CASSLVGTEPNYGYTF	TGTGCCAGCAGCTTAGTTGGGACCGAACCCAACTATGGCTACACCTTC
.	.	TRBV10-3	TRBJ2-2	CAISLLGTALNTGELFF	TGTGCCATTTCCCTCCTCGGGACGGCTCTGAACACCGGGGAGCTGTTTTTT
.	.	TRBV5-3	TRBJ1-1	CARSLDREISEAFF	TGTGCCAGAAGCTTGGACAGGGAGATTTCTGAAGCTTTCTTT
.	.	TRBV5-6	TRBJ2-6	CASSYGRNSYSGANVLTF	TGTGCCAGCAGTTACGGCCGAAACTCCTATTCTGGGGCCAACGTCCTGACTTTC
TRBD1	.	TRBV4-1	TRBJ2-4	CASSQEGGSQNIQYF	TGCGCCAGCAGCCAAGAAGGGGGCAGTCAAAACATTCAGTACTTC
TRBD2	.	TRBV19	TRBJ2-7	CASSILLAGGPYNYEQYF	TGTGCCAGTAGTATCTTGCTAGCGGGAGGTCCTTATAACTACGAGCAGTACTTC
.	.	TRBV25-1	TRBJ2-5	CASSEAAQETQYF	TGTGCCAGCAGTGAGGCAGCCCAAGAGACCCAGTACTTC
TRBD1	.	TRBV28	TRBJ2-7	CASSTPGQGAYEQYF	TGTGCCAGCAGCACCCCGGGACAGGGGGCCTACGAGCAGTACTTC
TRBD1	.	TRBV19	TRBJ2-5	CASRDRGFRGTQYF	TGTGCCAGCAGGGACAGGGGGTTTAGAGGGACCCAGTACTTC
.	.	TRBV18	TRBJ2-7	CASSPAFYEQYF	TGTGCCAGCTCACCAGCATTCTACGAGCAGTACTTC
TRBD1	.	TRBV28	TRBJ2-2	CASSYPGTGNTGELFF	TGTGCCAGCAGCTACCCCGGGACAGGGAACACCGGGGAGCTGTTTTTT
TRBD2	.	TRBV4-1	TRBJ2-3	CASSLLTGRSGLVINTQYF	TGCGCCAGCAGCCTTCTAACAGGCCGGAGTGGACTAGTTATCAATACGCAGTATTTT
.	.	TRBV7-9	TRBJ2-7	CASSLQGYEQYF	TGTGCCAGCAGCTTACAGGGTTACGAGCAGTACTTC
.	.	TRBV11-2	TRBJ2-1	CASSLGALPWAEQFF	TGTGCCAGCAGCTTAGGAGCCCTACCCTGGGCAGAGCAGTTCTTC
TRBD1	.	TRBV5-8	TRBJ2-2	CASSTRQGAQYGGELFF	TGTGCCAGCAGCACAAGACAGGGGGCGCAATATGGCGGGGAGCTGTTTTTT